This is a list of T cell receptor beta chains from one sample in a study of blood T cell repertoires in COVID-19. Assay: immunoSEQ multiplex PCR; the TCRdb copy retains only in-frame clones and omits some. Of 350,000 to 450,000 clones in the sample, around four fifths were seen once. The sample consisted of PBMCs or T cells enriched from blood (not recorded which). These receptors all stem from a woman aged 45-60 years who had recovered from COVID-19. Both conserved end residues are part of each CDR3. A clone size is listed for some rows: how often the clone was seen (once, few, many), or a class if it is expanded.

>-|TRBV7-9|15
CASSFGKTGGSEQFF
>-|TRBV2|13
CASSQSQTTGQYF
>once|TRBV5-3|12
CARSFTGETQYF
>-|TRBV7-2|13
CASSTDGVSPQHF
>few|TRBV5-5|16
CASSLNSGLANEKLFF
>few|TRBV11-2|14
CASSPDRINEKLFF
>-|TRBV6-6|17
CASSPLGGQGTNEKLFF
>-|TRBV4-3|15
CASSQPGQGESGYTF
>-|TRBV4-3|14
CASSRQAITGELFF
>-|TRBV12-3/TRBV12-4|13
CASTDSLREKLFF
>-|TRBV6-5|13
CASGGLSGEKLFF
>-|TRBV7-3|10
CASRPLAGNF
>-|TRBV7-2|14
CASSIQGQNTEAFF
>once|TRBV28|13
CASTTTGRHGYTF
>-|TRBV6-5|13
CASSPRDNQPQHF
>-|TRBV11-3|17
CASSLGSWQGDGSPLHF
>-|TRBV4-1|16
CASSQPGLAGYNEQFF
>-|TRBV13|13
CASSLSRNTEAFF
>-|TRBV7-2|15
CASRLAGRRDTEAFF
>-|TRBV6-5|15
CASSTPRDRGLPLHF
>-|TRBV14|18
CASSQSAQGVGSNQPQHF
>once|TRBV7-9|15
CASSLMSGRLYEQYF
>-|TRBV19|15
CASSPQGRPKYEQYF
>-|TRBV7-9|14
CASSLSGGMDEQFF
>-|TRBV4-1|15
CASSRPAARGAEAFF
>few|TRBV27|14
CASSGQGRIYGYTF
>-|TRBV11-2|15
CASSPTPLRGPEQYF
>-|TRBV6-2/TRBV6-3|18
CASSYFPGQPFMNTEAFF
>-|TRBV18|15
CASSRQGSSTGELFF
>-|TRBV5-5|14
CASSLAQGDYGYTF
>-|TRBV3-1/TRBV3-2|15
CASSQAGIRGEKLFF
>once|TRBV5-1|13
CASSLERTGGYTF
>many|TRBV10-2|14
CASSEAGRNQPQHF